This T cell receptor beta chain was captured by sequencing in a study of cytomegalovirus exposure and HLA in healthy donors. Sequencing was performed with immunoSEQ multiplex PCR; in TCRdb, only in-frame clones are kept and a portion is missing. The sample has roughly 200,000 clones, more than 65% seen once. The germline gives CDR1 MNHNS, CDR2 SASEGT. Trimming took off 1 base at V and 5 bases at J, with 12 bases between the two ends. The CDR3 extends over 15 amino acids. This TCR came from a woman aged 18-29 years in good health and CMV-seropositive. The rearrangement links TRBV6-1 to TRBJ1-5; D is perhaps TRBD1 (6 bases). The sequencing sample was made of PBMCs. DNA for the CDR3: TGTGCCAGCAGTGAAGGGGGGGGCTGGGATCAGCCCCAGCATTTT. Encoded protein: CASSEGGGWDQPQHF.